This T cell receptor beta chain was retrieved from a study of blood T cell repertoires in COVID-19. Some clones are missing from TCRdb's copy, which holds only in-frame ones; the method was immunoSEQ multiplex PCR. The sample has approximately 160,000 clones; roughly 86% are singletons. The receptor's source is a man in his fifties or sixties with active or convalescent COVID-19. What was sequenced was peripheral blood.

Here the CDR3 DNA reads TGTGCCAGTAGTACAGGGGACGGCAATCAGCCCCAGCATTTT. Protein product: CASSTGDGNQPQHF. The chain employs TRBV19 and TRBJ1-5; tentative D call: TRBD1 (6 bases). The length of the CDR3 is 14 residues. V lost 4 bases to trimming and J lost 2 bases, with 9 bases between them. The germline V gene has CDR1 LNHDA and CDR2 SQIVND (reference sequence). The complete variable domain, with remaining parts taken from reference TRBV19 and TRBJ1-5, reads DGGITQSPKYLFRKEGQNVTLSCEQNLNHDAMYWYRQDPGQGLRLIYYSQIVNDFQKGDIAEGYSVSREKKESFPLTVTSAQKNPTAFYLCASSTGDGNQPQHFGDGTRLSIL.